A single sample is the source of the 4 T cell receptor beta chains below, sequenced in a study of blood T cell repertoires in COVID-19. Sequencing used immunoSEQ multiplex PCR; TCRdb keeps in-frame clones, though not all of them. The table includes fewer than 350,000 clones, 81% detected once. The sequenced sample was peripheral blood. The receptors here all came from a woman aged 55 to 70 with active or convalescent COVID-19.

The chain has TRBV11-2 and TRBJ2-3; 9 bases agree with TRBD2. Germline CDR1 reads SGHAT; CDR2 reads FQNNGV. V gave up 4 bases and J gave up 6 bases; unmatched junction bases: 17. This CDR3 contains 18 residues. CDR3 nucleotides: TGTGCCAGCAGCTCCGCCCCAGCGGGGGGCATCTTCGGGGATACGCAGTATTTT. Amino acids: CASSSAPAGGIFGDTQYF.

The CDR3 reads CASSLLGKPSYEQYF. CDR3 nucleotide sequence: TGTGCCAGCAGCTTGTTGGGCAAGCCGTCCTACGAGCAGTACTTC. The chain is built from TRBV5-4 and TRBJ2-7; D unresolved. The CDR3 has 15 amino acids. The V end lost 1 base, the J end lost 1 base, and 12 bases lay between the germline ends. CDR1 is SGHNT, CDR2 YYREEE, per germline (reference sequence).

CDR3 residues: CASSLSGTQNYGYTF. The CDR3 coding sequence is TGTGCCAGCAGCCTCAGCGGGACTCAAAACTATGGCTACACCTTC. The chain uses TRBV4-2 and TRBJ1-2; possibly TRBD1 for D (5 bases). The CDR3 spans 15 residues. The germline V gene encodes CDR1 LGHNA and CDR2 YNFKEQ. Trimming removed 4 bases from V and 2 bases from J, with 14 bases in between.

The CDR3 DNA is TGCGCCAGCAGCCCAGGGACAGGGGCCGTGAACACTGAAGCTTTCTTT. Translated, it gives CASSPGTGAVNTEAFF. V usage is TRBV5-1 and J usage is TRBJ1-1; TRBD1 agrees at 10 bases. This CDR3 spans 16 amino acids. V shed 4 bases, J shed 0 bases, and the junction held 6 bases outside the gene matches. Germline values: CDR1 SGHRS, CDR2 YFSETQ.